This entry lists 24 T cell receptor beta chains sequenced from one sample in a study of T cell responses to AZD1222 COVID-19 vaccine. This table comes from immunoSEQ multiplex PCR, and its TCRdb copy is limited to in-frame clones, with some not included. Here the sample spans some 130,000 clones, approximately 92% being singletons. Material: peripheral blood, obtained 28 days after the second AZD1222 dose. The origin of the receptors is an adult who received the AZD1222 COVID-19 vaccine.

The chain has TRBV5-1 and TRBJ2-1; 8 nucleotides match TRBD2. Trimming took 0 bases from V and 0 from J; bases not matched to a gene: 8. Germline CDR1 and CDR2: SGHRS and YFSETQ. This CDR3 has 18 residues. The DNA for the CDR3 is TGCGCCAGCAGCTTGGGAGCGGGGGACCTCATCTCCTACAATGAGCAGTTCTTC. Amino acids: CASSLGAGDLISYNEQFF. The full variable domain, completed using reference TRBV5-1 and TRBJ2-1, is KAGVTQTPRYLIKTRGQQVTLSCSPISGHRSVSWYQQTPGQGLQFLFEYFSETQRNKGNFPGRFSGRQFSNSRSEMNVSTLELGDSALYLCASSLGAGDLISYNEQFFGPGTRLTVL.

J is TRBJ2-1 and V is TRBV4-2, with 7 bases fitting TRBD2. Losses at the gene ends were 2 bases for V and 8 bases for J; bases not matched to a gene: 6. CDR3 length equals 14 residues. Looked up from germline, CDR1 is LGHNA and CDR2 is YNFKEQ. DNA for the CDR3: TGTGCCAGCAGCCAATTGGGGACTATTCATGAGCAGTTCTTC. This encodes CASSQLGTIHEQFF.

The V gene is TRBV14, the J gene TRBJ1-3; 7 bases line up with TRBD1. Germline CDR1 is SGHDN and CDR2 is FVKESK. The CDR3 runs to 16 residues. Trimming removed 0 bases from V and 0 bases from J; junction bases left unmatched: 2. CDR3 in DNA: TGTGCCAGCAGCCAAGATACAGGGGCCTCTGGAAACACCATATATTTT. Protein: CASSQDTGASGNTIYF.

Note on this clone: The junction departs from germline at one end; a sequencing error may be responsible. This chain links TRBV10-1 with TRBJ1-1, with a weak D call TRBD1 (5 bases). CDR3 length: 14 residues. Germline CDR1 is WNHNN and CDR2 is SYGVQD (reference sequence). CDR3 coding DNA: TGCGCCAGCAGTGAGCGGGGGTTGAAAACTGAAGCTTTCTTT. The encoded protein is CASSERGLKTEAFF.

The J gene is TRBJ1-1, the V gene TRBV7-6, with TRBD1 as a possible D gene (6 bases). V was clipped by 5 bases and J by 2 bases, with 21 bases between them. The CDR3 is 17 amino acids. CDR1 SGHVS and CDR2 FNYEAQ come from the germline V gene. The CDR3 sequence: CASSGKTEGVGNTEAFF. The CDR3, as DNA: TGTGCCAGCAGCGGAAAAACGGAGGGGGTTGGAAACACTGAAGCTTTCTTT.

The chain recombines TRBV12-3 or TRBV12-4 with TRBJ1-1; D uncertain. The CDR3 is made up of 12 amino acids. V was trimmed by 5 bases and J by 10 bases, leaving 14 bases between them. Written as DNA, the CDR3 is TGTGCCAGCAGTCAAACGACACTCGGAGCTTTCTTT. Amino acids: CASSQTTLGAFF.

The V call is TRBV6-6, the J call TRBJ1-2; TRBD1 might be the D (5 bases). V lost 5 bases and J lost 2, with 24 bases in between. The length of the CDR3 is 18 residues. Germline V gene lookup returns CDR1 MNHNY and CDR2 SVGAGI (reference sequence). CDR3 protein: CASSHPLGGFRPNYGYTF. In DNA, the CDR3 is TGTGCCAGCAGTCACCCGCTTGGGGGGTTTCGCCCGAACTATGGCTACACCTTC.

The chain uses TRBV5-1 and TRBJ1-1, with 12 bases identical to TRBD1. The V gene end was trimmed by 0 bases and the J gene end by 6 bases; junction bases not matched to a gene: 9. Germline CDR1 reads SGHRS; CDR2 reads YFSETQ. There are 17 residues in the CDR3. For the CDR3, the DNA is TGCGCCAGCAGCTTGGCCCCGGGACAGGGGGCAAATGCTGAAGCTTTCTTT. This codes for CASSLAPGQGANAEAFF.

The gene calls are TRBV12-5 and TRBJ1-1, with D unclear. Germline V CDR1 and CDR2: LGHNT, FRNRAP. CDR3 length equals 13 residues. Trimming cost V 6 bases and J 4 bases, with 12 bases left between them. CDR3 nucleotides: TGTGCTAGTGGCCCGGGCTGGGGCACTGAAGCTTTCTTT. As protein: CASGPGWGTEAFF. Using reference TRBV12-5 and TRBJ1-1 for the parts outside the CDR3, the full variable domain is DARVTQTPRHKVTEMGQEVTMRCQPILGHNTVFWYRQTMMQGLELLAYFRNRAPLDDSGMPKDRFSAEMPDATLATLKIQPSEPRDSAVYFCASGPGWGTEAFFGQGTRLTVV.

This rearrangement joins TRBV5-1 to TRBJ2-1; either TRBD1 or TRBD2 may fit D (5 bases each). The CDR3 contains 14 residues. CDR1 is SGHRS, CDR2 YFSETQ, per germline. Trimming removed 3 bases at V and 4 bases at J, with 11 bases between. The chain's CDR3 is CASSSGGTYNEQFF. CDR3 DNA sequence: TGCGCCAGCAGCTCTGGGGGTACATACAATGAGCAGTTCTTC.

The chain is built from TRBV7-2 and TRBJ1-5; a possible D gene is TRBD1 (5 bases). The V gene lost 4 bases and the J gene lost 2 bases, with 12 bases spanning the gap. The CDR3 is made up of 15 amino acids. CDR1 is SGHTA and CDR2 is FQGNSA in the germline V gene. The CDR3 sequence: CASSSGLWGNQPQHF. The CDR3 nucleotides read TGTGCCAGCAGCTCAGGGTTATGGGGCAATCAGCCCCAGCATTTT.

The chain uses TRBV6-5 and TRBJ1-2; no clear D. CDR1 MNHEY and CDR2 SVGAGI come from the germline V gene. CDR3 length: 14 amino acids. Trimming cost V 6 bases and J 7 bases, with 18 bases left between them. CDR3 sequence (DNA): TGTGCCAGCAGCGGCGCGGGAGTTACACCTGGCTACACCTTC. Translation: CASSGAGVTPGYTF.

The chain is built from TRBV7-9 and TRBJ1-2; a weak D match, TRBD1 (6 bases). This CDR3 is built from 13 residues. Trimming left V 6 bases short and J 2 bases short, with 10 bases between. The V gene's germline CDR1 is SEHNR and CDR2 FQNEAQ (reference sequence). The chain's CDR3 is CASSHDRNYGYTF. The CDR3 DNA is TGTGCCAGCAGTCACGACAGGAACTATGGCTACACCTTC.

The V gene is TRBV6-8, the J gene TRBJ1-2; 9 bases map to TRBD1. With 4 bases clipped from V and 2 bases from J, the junction kept 11 bases outside the gene matches. The CDR3 has 17 residues. Germline CDR1 reads MNHGY; CDR2 reads SAAAGT. The CDR3, as DNA: TGTGCCAGCAGTTCTCGGGACAGGGTAGACCTAAACTATGGCTACACCTTC. Residues: CASSSRDRVDLNYGYTF.

As DNA, the CDR3 is TGCGCCAGCAGCGACCGGGGCCTTTCTAACTATGGCTACACCTTC. This encodes CASSDRGLSNYGYTF. The chain recombines TRBV5-1 with TRBJ1-2; D is perhaps TRBD1 (5 bases). Trimming cost V 4 bases and J 0 bases, with 13 bases left between them. The CDR3 totals 15 residues. Germline CDR1 is SGHRS and CDR2 is YFSETQ.

The chain joins TRBV5-6 to TRBJ1-2; the D is unclear. Trimming took 0 bases from V and 2 from J, leaving 5 bases between them. The CDR3 has 13 amino acids. Germline V gene sequence: CDR1 SGHDT, CDR2 YYEEEE. The CDR3 reads CASSLAPNYGYTF. The CDR3 DNA is TGTGCCAGCAGCTTGGCCCCGAACTATGGCTACACCTTC.

This clone has just one count. The chain is built from TRBV15 and TRBJ1-1; the D is unclear. This CDR3 has 15 residues. With 0 bases removed from V and 2 bases from J, the gap between germline ends came to 10 bases. The germline V gene encodes CDR1 LNHNV and CDR2 YYDKDF (reference sequence). The CDR3: CATSRDKGRNTEAFF. The DNA for the CDR3 is TGTGCCACCAGCAGAGATAAGGGCCGCAACACTGAAGCTTTCTTT.

The V and J genes are TRBV19 and TRBJ1-3, with D maybe TRBD1 (6 bases). CDR1 is LNHDA, CDR2 SQIVND, per germline (reference sequence). The CDR3 runs to 16 residues. Deletions cut 8 bases from V and 0 bases from J, with 17 bases between. CDR3 in amino acids: CASERNTGTSGNTIYF. CDR3 sequence (DNA): TGTGCCAGTGAAAGAAATACAGGGACCTCTGGAAACACCATATATTTT. Full variable domain (missing parts from reference TRBV19 and TRBJ1-3): DGGITQSPKYLFRKEGQNVTLSCEQNLNHDAMYWYRQDPGQGLRLIYYSQIVNDFQKGDIAEGYSVSREKKESFPLTVTSAQKNPTAFYLCASERNTGTSGNTIYFGEGSWLTVV.

The CDR3 DNA follows: TGTGCCAGCAGTGCCTACAGGGGTTGGTACACTGAAGCTTTCTTT. Residues: CASSAYRGWYTEAFF. This chain connects TRBV25-1 to TRBJ1-1; 7 bases map to TRBD1. Trimming took 4 bases from V and 3 from J; bases not matched to a gene: 8. CDR1 is MGHDK, CDR2 SYGVNS, per germline. The CDR3 is made up of 15 amino acids. Variable domain in full (rest from reference TRBV25-1 and TRBJ1-1): EADIYQTPRYLVIGTGKKITLECSQTMGHDKMYWYQQDPGMELHLIHYSYGVNSTEKGDLSSESTVSRIRTEHFPLTLESARPSHTSQYLCASSAYRGWYTEAFFGQGTRLTVV.

This clone was counted between two and nine times. V gene TRBV27 combines with J gene TRBJ2-1, with a weak D call TRBD2 (5 bases). The CDR3 is made up of 16 amino acids. Per the germline V gene, CDR1 is MNHEY and CDR2 is SMNVEV (reference sequence). V dropped 3 bases and J dropped 1 base, with 13 bases sitting between them. The DNA for the CDR3 is TGTGCCAGCAGTTTGAGGACTCCTTTTTCCTACAATGAGCAGTTCTTC. It encodes CASSLRTPFSYNEQFF.

This chain connects TRBV7-9 to TRBJ2-5, with TRBD2 as a possible D gene (6 bases). The germline V gene encodes CDR1 SEHNR and CDR2 FQNEAQ (reference sequence). The V gene lost 5 bases and the J gene lost 2 bases, with 18 bases spanning the gap. This CDR3 spans 16 amino acids. CDR3 residues: CASSPLLGRGQETQYF. The CDR3 DNA reads as TGTGCCAGCAGCCCCCTTCTCGGGCGGGGACAAGAGACCCAGTACTTC.

V usage is TRBV7-9 and J usage is TRBJ2-2; D may match TRBD1 or TRBD2 (5 bases each). CDR1 is SEHNR and CDR2 is FQNEAQ in the germline V gene (reference sequence). Between the trimmed V and J ends, which lost 5 bases and 4 bases, there was a span of 11 bases. The CDR3 consists of 14 residues. The CDR3 DNA follows: TGTGCCAGCAGCGAAAGAGGGGTCACCGGGGAGCTGTTTTTT. Protein: CASSERGVTGELFF. The entire variable domain, with the rest obtained from reference TRBV7-9 and TRBJ2-2, is as follows: DTGVSQNPRHKITKRGQNVTFRCDPISEHNRLYWYRQTLGQGPEFLTYFQNEAQLEKSRLLSDRFSAERPKGSFSTLEIQRTEQGDSAMYLCASSERGVTGELFFGEGSRLTVL.

The genes are TRBV5-1 and TRBJ1-1; D not certain. This CDR3 has 14 amino acids. Germline V gene lookup returns CDR1 SGHRS and CDR2 YFSETQ. V was clipped by 0 bases and J by 0 bases, with 6 bases between them. The CDR3 reads CASSLGTVNTEAFF. CDR3 sequence (DNA): TGCGCCAGCAGCTTGGGTACGGTGAACACTGAAGCTTTCTTT.

This chain joins TRBV4-1 and TRBJ1-2, with a possible D match to TRBD1 (5 bases). This CDR3 contains 16 residues. V shed 4 bases and J shed 2 bases, with 17 bases lying between them. The V gene's germline CDR1 is MGHRA and CDR2 YSYEKL. CDR3 residues: CASSPGGRGRNYGYTF. Written as DNA, the CDR3 is TGCGCCAGCAGCCCGGGGGGGAGAGGGCGGAACTATGGCTACACCTTC.